The rows below give T cell receptor beta chains drawn from one sample of a study of shared clonotypes between healthy human individuals. TCRdb's table, derived via immunoSEQ multiplex PCR, lists solely in-frame clones and lacks some. This sample has around 2.5 million clones, with roughly 93% found just once. The source material was naive CD4+ T cells from PBMCs. The receptor source for this set is a man between 18 and 35 years old in good health. Some clones in this sample may be carry-over from other donors' samples. CDR3s include the opening cysteine and the closing phenylalanine or tryptophan. D genes are given only for firm matches. Some rows mark clone size as missing; the rest say once, few, many or name a class of expanded clone.

v_call: TRBV28
d_call: -
j_call: TRBJ2-3
cdr3_length: 13
clone_size: -
cdr3_aa: CASSSPVSDTQYF
cdr3_nt: TGTGCCAGCAGTTCCCCAGTCTCAGATACGCAGTATTTT

v_call: TRBV7-2
d_call: TRBD2
j_call: TRBJ2-7
cdr3_length: 18
clone_size: -
cdr3_aa: CASSLWPAGTNFYYEQYF
cdr3_nt: TGTGCCAGCAGCTTATGGCCCGCCGGGACTAATTTTTACTACGAGCAGTACTTC

v_call: TRBV5-5
d_call: -
j_call: TRBJ2-1
cdr3_length: 16
clone_size: -
cdr3_aa: CASSFVDGRGYNEQFF
cdr3_nt: TGTGCCAGCAGCTTTGTCGACGGGAGAGGCTACAATGAGCAGTTCTTC

v_call: TRBV14
d_call: -
j_call: TRBJ2-5
cdr3_length: 14
clone_size: -
cdr3_aa: CASSLAFNVGTQYF
cdr3_nt: TGTGCCAGCAGTCTAGCGTTCAACGTGGGGACCCAGTACTTC

v_call: TRBV27
d_call: -
j_call: TRBJ1-1
cdr3_length: 18
clone_size: -
cdr3_aa: CASNLRNRDVHGNTEAFF
cdr3_nt: TGTGCCAGCAACCTCCGAAACAGGGACGTTCATGGAAACACTGAAGCTTTCTTT

v_call: TRBV5-1
d_call: -
j_call: TRBJ2-1
cdr3_length: 13
clone_size: -
cdr3_aa: CASSLGYEAEQFF
cdr3_nt: TGCGCCAGCAGCTTGGGTTACGAAGCTGAGCAGTTCTTC

v_call: TRBV6-4
d_call: TRBD2
j_call: TRBJ2-7
cdr3_length: 15
clone_size: -
cdr3_aa: CASSEGLAGVGEQYF
cdr3_nt: TGTGCCAGCAGCGAAGGACTAGCGGGAGTGGGGGAGCAGTACTTC

v_call: TRBV7-8
d_call: -
j_call: TRBJ2-4
cdr3_length: 16
clone_size: -
cdr3_aa: CASSPLEAPGRRIQYF
cdr3_nt: TGTGCCAGCAGCCCCCTGGAGGCTCCGGGCCGACGCATTCAGTACTTC

v_call: TRBV10-3
d_call: -
j_call: TRBJ1-4
cdr3_length: 15
clone_size: few
cdr3_aa: CAISERGLGNEKLFF
cdr3_nt: TGTGCCATCAGTGAGCGGGGGTTAGGTAATGAAAAACTGTTTTTT

v_call: TRBV11-1
d_call: TRBD2
j_call: TRBJ2-3
cdr3_length: 14
clone_size: -
cdr3_aa: CASMGLAGADTQYF
cdr3_nt: TGTGCCAGTATGGGACTAGCGGGAGCAGATACGCAGTATTTT

v_call: TRBV7-2
d_call: -
j_call: TRBJ2-3
cdr3_length: 15
clone_size: -
cdr3_aa: CASSRGDTRTDTQYF
cdr3_nt: TGTGCCAGCAGCCGCGGCGACACCCGCACAGATACGCAGTATTTT

v_call: TRBV19
d_call: -
j_call: TRBJ1-2
cdr3_length: 13
clone_size: -
cdr3_aa: CASSIKGLGSYTF
cdr3_nt: TGTGCCAGTAGTATTAAGGGATTGGGAAGCTACACCTTC

v_call: TRBV6-5
d_call: -
j_call: TRBJ2-5
cdr3_length: 11
clone_size: -
cdr3_aa: CASSSGETQYF
cdr3_nt: TGTGCCAGCAGTTCCGGGGAAACCCAGTACTTC

v_call: TRBV11-3
d_call: TRBD1
j_call: TRBJ2-2
cdr3_length: 17
clone_size: -
cdr3_aa: CASSKGGRTGDTGELFF
cdr3_nt: TGTGCCAGCAGCAAAGGCGGACGGACAGGGGACACCGGGGAGCTGTTTTTT

v_call: TRBV5-1
d_call: TRBD2
j_call: TRBJ2-5
cdr3_length: 13
clone_size: -
cdr3_aa: CASSFSAGEDQYF
cdr3_nt: TGCGCCAGCAGCTTCTCAGCGGGAGAGGACCAGTACTTC

v_call: TRBV11-2
d_call: TRBD2
j_call: TRBJ2-7
cdr3_length: 17
clone_size: -
cdr3_aa: CASSPLSLAGRSYEQYF
cdr3_nt: TGTGCCAGCAGCCCACTATCCTTAGCGGGAAGGTCGTACGAGCAGTACTTC

v_call: TRBV11-2
d_call: TRBD2
j_call: TRBJ2-5
cdr3_length: 16
clone_size: -
cdr3_aa: CASSFVSGGRVETQYF
cdr3_nt: TGTGCCAGCAGCTTTGTATCTGGCGGGAGGGTGGAGACCCAGTACTTC

v_call: TRBV7-9
d_call: -
j_call: TRBJ2-5
cdr3_length: 12
clone_size: -
cdr3_aa: CASSLPLETQYF
cdr3_nt: TGTGCCAGCAGCCTCCCCCTTGAGACCCAGTACTTC

v_call: TRBV2
d_call: -
j_call: TRBJ1-2
cdr3_length: 14
clone_size: -
cdr3_aa: CASSENGGLDGYTF
cdr3_nt: TGTGCCAGCAGTGAGAACGGGGGACTTGATGGCTACACCTTC

v_call: TRBV28
d_call: -
j_call: TRBJ1-1
cdr3_length: 11
clone_size: -
cdr3_aa: CASSFNYEAFF
cdr3_nt: TGTGCCAGCAGTTTTAACTATGAAGCTTTCTTT

v_call: TRBV19
d_call: TRBD1
j_call: TRBJ2-7
cdr3_length: 16
clone_size: -
cdr3_aa: CASSISPGQGVYEQYF
cdr3_nt: TGTGCCAGTAGTATAAGTCCCGGACAGGGAGTCTACGAGCAGTACTTC

v_call: TRBV5-1
d_call: -
j_call: TRBJ2-1
cdr3_length: 14
clone_size: -
cdr3_aa: CASSLGDSYNEQFF
cdr3_nt: TGCGCCAGCAGCTTGGGAGACTCCTACAATGAGCAGTTCTTC

v_call: TRBV6-4
d_call: TRBD1
j_call: TRBJ2-1
cdr3_length: 13
clone_size: -
cdr3_aa: CASSDWTGGFQFF
cdr3_nt: TGTGCCAGCAGTGACTGGACAGGGGGTTTCCAGTTCTTC

v_call: TRBV5-1
d_call: TRBD2
j_call: TRBJ2-1
cdr3_length: 17
clone_size: -
cdr3_aa: CASSPGLADLAYNEQFF
cdr3_nt: TGCGCCAGCAGCCCAGGACTAGCCGACCTCGCCTACAATGAGCAGTTCTTC

v_call: TRBV10-2
d_call: -
j_call: TRBJ2-5
cdr3_length: 14
clone_size: -
cdr3_aa: CASRENRVLETQYF
cdr3_nt: TGCGCCAGCAGGGAAAACAGGGTATTGGAGACCCAGTACTTC

v_call: TRBV10-3
d_call: -
j_call: TRBJ1-5
cdr3_length: 15
clone_size: -
cdr3_aa: CAISESLLTPQPQHF
cdr3_nt: TGTGCCATCAGTGAGAGTTTGTTGACCCCTCAGCCCCAGCATTTT

v_call: TRBV5-4
d_call: -
j_call: TRBJ2-3
cdr3_length: 14
clone_size: -
cdr3_aa: CATRPTSYTDTQYF
cdr3_nt: TGTGCCACGAGGCCTACGAGCTACACAGATACGCAGTATTTT

v_call: TRBV7-2
d_call: -
j_call: TRBJ1-2
cdr3_length: 14
clone_size: -
cdr3_aa: CASSLEVASYGYTF
cdr3_nt: TGTGCCAGCAGCTTAGAGGTCGCGAGCTATGGCTACACCTTC

v_call: TRBV5-4
d_call: TRBD2
j_call: TRBJ2-2
cdr3_length: 16
clone_size: -
cdr3_aa: CASSLRLAGALGELFF
cdr3_nt: TGTGCCAGCAGCTTGAGACTAGCGGGAGCCCTCGGGGAGCTGTTTTTT

v_call: TRBV7-2
d_call: TRBD2
j_call: TRBJ2-5
cdr3_length: 15
clone_size: -
cdr3_aa: CASSLGLAGRAAQYF
cdr3_nt: TGTGCCAGCAGCCTAGGGCTAGCGGGGCGCGCGGCCCAGTACTTC

v_call: TRBV11-1
d_call: TRBD2
j_call: TRBJ2-7
cdr3_length: 14
clone_size: -
cdr3_aa: CASSPRGGYYEQYF
cdr3_nt: TGTGCCAGCAGCCCCCGCGGGGGGTACTACGAGCAGTACTTC

v_call: TRBV7-9
d_call: TRBD1
j_call: TRBJ1-3
cdr3_length: 16
clone_size: -
cdr3_aa: CASSDRVLDSGNTIYF
cdr3_nt: TGTGCCAGCAGTGACAGGGTCCTCGACTCTGGAAACACCATATATTTT

v_call: TRBV28
d_call: TRBD2
j_call: TRBJ2-1
cdr3_length: 15
clone_size: -
cdr3_aa: CASMTSGRPSNEQFF
cdr3_nt: TGTGCCAGCATGACTAGCGGGAGACCCTCCAATGAGCAGTTCTTC

v_call: TRBV19
d_call: -
j_call: TRBJ1-4
cdr3_length: 13
clone_size: -
cdr3_aa: CASSNQGGKGLFF
cdr3_nt: TGTGCCAGTAGTAATCAGGGAGGAAAGGGTCTGTTTTTT

v_call: TRBV7-9
d_call: -
j_call: TRBJ1-1
cdr3_length: 14
clone_size: -
cdr3_aa: CASSAYGATFEAFF
cdr3_nt: TGTGCCAGCAGCGCGTACGGGGCAACCTTTGAAGCTTTCTTT

v_call: TRBV7-8
d_call: TRBD2
j_call: TRBJ2-1
cdr3_length: 16
clone_size: -
cdr3_aa: CASSSPSGSSYNEQFF
cdr3_nt: TGTGCCAGCAGCTCCCCCAGCGGGAGCTCCTACAATGAGCAGTTCTTC

v_call: TRBV7-8
d_call: TRBD2
j_call: TRBJ2-1
cdr3_length: 19
clone_size: -
cdr3_aa: CASSPRLAGGMGGNSEQFF
cdr3_nt: TGTGCCAGCAGCCCCCGACTAGCGGGAGGGATGGGGGGAAACAGTGAGCAGTTCTTC

v_call: TRBV4-3
d_call: -
j_call: TRBJ1-5
cdr3_length: 13
clone_size: few
cdr3_aa: CASSQRQGISQHF
cdr3_nt: TGCGCCAGCAGCCAACGCCAGGGGATATCCCAGCATTTT

v_call: TRBV19
d_call: TRBD1
j_call: TRBJ1-3
cdr3_length: 14
clone_size: -
cdr3_aa: CASIPGGSGNTIYF
cdr3_nt: TGTGCCAGTATCCCAGGGGGCTCTGGAAACACCATATATTTT

v_call: TRBV5-8
d_call: -
j_call: TRBJ2-5
cdr3_length: 13
clone_size: once
cdr3_aa: CASKTGNEQTQYF
cdr3_nt: TGTGCCAGCAAGACCGGGAACGAACAGACCCAGTACTTC

v_call: TRBV18
d_call: TRBD1
j_call: TRBJ1-4
cdr3_length: 15
clone_size: -
cdr3_aa: CASSPSQGADEKLFF
cdr3_nt: TGTGCCAGCTCACCTTCACAGGGGGCGGATGAAAAACTGTTTTTT

v_call: TRBV9
d_call: -
j_call: TRBJ2-5
cdr3_length: 15
clone_size: -
cdr3_aa: CASSVQGRRLETQYF
cdr3_nt: TGTGCCAGCAGCGTACAGGGGAGGCGCCTTGAGACCCAGTACTTC

v_call: TRBV5-1
d_call: -
j_call: TRBJ1-3
cdr3_length: 15
clone_size: -
cdr3_aa: CASSLELGAGNTIYF
cdr3_nt: TGCGCCAGCAGCTTGGAACTCGGGGCCGGAAACACCATATATTTT

v_call: TRBV18
d_call: -
j_call: TRBJ2-7
cdr3_length: 13
clone_size: -
cdr3_aa: CASSQSYAYEQYF
cdr3_nt: TGTGCCAGCTCACAATCCTATGCGTACGAGCAGTACTTC

v_call: TRBV18
d_call: -
j_call: TRBJ1-2
cdr3_length: 14
clone_size: -
cdr3_aa: CASSPSTQNYGYTF
cdr3_nt: TGTGCCAGCTCACCATCGACCCAAAACTATGGCTACACCTTC

v_call: TRBV5-1
d_call: TRBD2
j_call: TRBJ2-7
cdr3_length: 14
clone_size: -
cdr3_aa: CASSLGGTRNEQYF
cdr3_nt: TGCGCCAGCAGCTTGGGTGGGACTAGGAACGAGCAGTACTTC